The source of this T cell receptor beta chain is a study of low-dose radiotherapy and immunotherapy resistance in tumors. V shed 4 bases, J shed 8 bases, and the junction held 10 bases outside the gene matches. The CDR3 contains 14 residues. From germline, CDR1 is MNHEY and CDR2 SVGEGT. Described time point: after trial treatment. Treatment here: LDRT plus nivolumab, ipilimumab, low-dose cyclophosphamide and aspirin (RACIN trial). TRAV- and TRBV-specific primers were used for first-strand cDNA, which covered alpha and beta chains. The authors ran 15 to 20 PCR cycles to amplify TCRs with a constant-region primer and V-primer adapter. TCRdb fed the reads into MiXCR, producing one record per CDR3 protein. The table shows under 95,000 distinct CDR3 sequences, with around 17% occurring only once. In this sample, this clonotype turned up many times.

The clonotype comes from a male donor with prostate cancer. The material sequenced was PBMCs, taken after low-dose radiotherapy plus immunotherapy. The rearrangement joins TRBV6-2 or TRBV6-3 to TRBJ1-2; 7 nucleotides align to TRBD1. The CDR3 sequence: CASSLRDSVTGYTF. Here the CDR3 DNA reads TGTGCCAGCAGTTTGCGGGACAGTGTGACGGGCTACACCTTC.